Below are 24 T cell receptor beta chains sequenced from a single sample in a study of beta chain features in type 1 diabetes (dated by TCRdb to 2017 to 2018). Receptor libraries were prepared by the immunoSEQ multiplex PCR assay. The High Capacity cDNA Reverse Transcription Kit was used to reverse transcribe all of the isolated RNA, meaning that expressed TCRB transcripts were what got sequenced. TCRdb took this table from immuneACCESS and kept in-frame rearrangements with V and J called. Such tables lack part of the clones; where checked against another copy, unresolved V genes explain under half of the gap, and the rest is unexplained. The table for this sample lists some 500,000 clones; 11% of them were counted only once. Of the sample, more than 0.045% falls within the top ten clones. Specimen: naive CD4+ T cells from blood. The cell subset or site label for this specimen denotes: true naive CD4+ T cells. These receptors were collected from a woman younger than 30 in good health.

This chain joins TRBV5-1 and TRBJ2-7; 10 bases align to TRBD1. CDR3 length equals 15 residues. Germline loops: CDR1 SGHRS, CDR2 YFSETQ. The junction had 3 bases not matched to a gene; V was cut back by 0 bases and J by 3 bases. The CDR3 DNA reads TGCGCCAGCAGCTTGGACTGGACAGGGGGCTACGAGCAGTACGTC. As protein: CASSLDWTGGYEQYV.

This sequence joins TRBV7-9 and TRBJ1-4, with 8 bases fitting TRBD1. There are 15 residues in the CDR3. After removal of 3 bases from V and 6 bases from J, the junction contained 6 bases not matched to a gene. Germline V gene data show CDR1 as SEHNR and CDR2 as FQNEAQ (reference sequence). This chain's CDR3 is CASSFWTGMDEKLFF. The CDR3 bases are TGTGCCAGCAGCTTTTGGACAGGGATGGATGAAAAACTGTTTTTT. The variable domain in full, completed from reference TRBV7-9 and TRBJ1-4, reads DTGVSQNPRHKITKRGQNVTFRCDPISEHNRLYWYRQTLGQGPEFLTYFQNEAQLEKSRLLSDRFSAERPKGSFSTLEIQRTEQGDSAMYLCASSFWTGMDEKLFFGSGTQLSVL.

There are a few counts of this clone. CDR3 in DNA: TGTGCCAGCAGCCAACAGGGGGCTATCGATTCACCCCTCCACTTT. It encodes CASSQQGAIDSPLHF. This chain links TRBV7-8 with TRBJ1-6; TRBD1 matches at 9 bases. The CDR3 is made up of 15 amino acids. CDR1 and CDR2 (germline): SGHVS, FQNEAQ. Unmatched junction bases numbered 7, after V lost 5 bases and J lost 8 bases.

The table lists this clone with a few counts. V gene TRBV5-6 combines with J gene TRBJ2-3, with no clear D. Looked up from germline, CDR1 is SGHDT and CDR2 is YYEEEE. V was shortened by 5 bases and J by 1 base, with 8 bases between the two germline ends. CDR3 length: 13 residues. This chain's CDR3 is CASRKVGTDTQYF. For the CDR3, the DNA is TGTGCCAGCAGAAAGGTCGGCACAGATACGCAGTATTTT.

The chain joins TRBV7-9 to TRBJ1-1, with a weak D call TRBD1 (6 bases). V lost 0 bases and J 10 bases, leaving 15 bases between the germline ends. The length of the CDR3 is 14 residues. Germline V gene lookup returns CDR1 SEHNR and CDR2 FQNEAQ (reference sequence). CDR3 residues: CASSLASRGDGAFF. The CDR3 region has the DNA TGTGCCAGCAGCTTAGCGAGCAGGGGAGATGGAGCTTTCTTT.

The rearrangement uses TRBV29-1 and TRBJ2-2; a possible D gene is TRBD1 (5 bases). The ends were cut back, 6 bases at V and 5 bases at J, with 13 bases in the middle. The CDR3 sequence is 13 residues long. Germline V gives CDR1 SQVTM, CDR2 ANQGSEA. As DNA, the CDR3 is TGCAGCGTGGCCCTGACAGCAACCGGGGAGCTGTTTTTT. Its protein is CSVALTATGELFF.

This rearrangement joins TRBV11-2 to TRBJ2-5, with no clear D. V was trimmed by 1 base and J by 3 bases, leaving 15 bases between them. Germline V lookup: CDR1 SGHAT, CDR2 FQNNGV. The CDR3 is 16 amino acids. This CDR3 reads CASSLVRFRTEETQYF. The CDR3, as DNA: TGTGCCAGCAGCTTAGTGCGTTTTAGGACCGAAGAGACCCAGTACTTC.

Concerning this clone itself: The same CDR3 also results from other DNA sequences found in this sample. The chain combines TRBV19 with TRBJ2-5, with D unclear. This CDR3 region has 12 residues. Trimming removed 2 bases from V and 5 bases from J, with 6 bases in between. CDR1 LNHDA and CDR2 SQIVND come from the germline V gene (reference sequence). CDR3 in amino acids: CASSILGETQYF. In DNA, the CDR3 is TGTGCCAGTAGTATACTGGGGGAGACCCAGTACTTC. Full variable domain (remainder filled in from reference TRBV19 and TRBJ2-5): DGGITQSPKYLFRKEGQNVTLSCEQNLNHDAMYWYRQDPGQGLRLIYYSQIVNDFQKGDIAEGYSVSREKKESFPLTVTSAQKNPTAFYLCASSILGETQYFGPGTRLLVL.

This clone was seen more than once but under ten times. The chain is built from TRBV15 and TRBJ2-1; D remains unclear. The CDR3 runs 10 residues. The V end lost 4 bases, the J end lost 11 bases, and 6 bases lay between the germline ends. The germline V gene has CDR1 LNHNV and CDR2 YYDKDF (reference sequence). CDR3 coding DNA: TGTGCCACCAGCATTTACAAGCAGTTCTTC. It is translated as CATSIYKQFF.

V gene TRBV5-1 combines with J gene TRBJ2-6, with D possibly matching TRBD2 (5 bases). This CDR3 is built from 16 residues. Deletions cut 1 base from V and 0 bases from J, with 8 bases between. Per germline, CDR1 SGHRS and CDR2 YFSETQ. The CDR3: CASSLLGVSGANVLTF. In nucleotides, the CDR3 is TGCGCCAGCAGCTTGCTGGGAGTCTCTGGGGCCAACGTCCTGACTTTC.

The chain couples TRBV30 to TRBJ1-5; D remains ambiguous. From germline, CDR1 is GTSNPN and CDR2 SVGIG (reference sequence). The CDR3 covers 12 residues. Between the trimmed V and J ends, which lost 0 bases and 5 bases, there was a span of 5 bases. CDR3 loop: CAWSVLHQPQHF. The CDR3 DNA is TGTGCCTGGAGTGTTCTCCATCAGCCCCAGCATTTT.

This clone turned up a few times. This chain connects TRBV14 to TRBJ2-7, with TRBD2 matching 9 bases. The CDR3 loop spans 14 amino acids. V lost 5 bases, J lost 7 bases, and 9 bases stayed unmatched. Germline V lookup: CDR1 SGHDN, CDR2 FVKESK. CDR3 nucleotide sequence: TGTGCCAGCAGCTTCGGACTAGCGCGGGGGGAGCAGTACTTC. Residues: CASSFGLARGEQYF.

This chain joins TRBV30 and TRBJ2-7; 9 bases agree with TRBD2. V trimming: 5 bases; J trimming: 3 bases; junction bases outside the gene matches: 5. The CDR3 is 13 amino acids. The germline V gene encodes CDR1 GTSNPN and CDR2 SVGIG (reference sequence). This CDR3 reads CAWGLAGLYEQYF. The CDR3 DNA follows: TGTGCCTGGGGCCTAGCGGGACTCTACGAGCAGTACTTC.

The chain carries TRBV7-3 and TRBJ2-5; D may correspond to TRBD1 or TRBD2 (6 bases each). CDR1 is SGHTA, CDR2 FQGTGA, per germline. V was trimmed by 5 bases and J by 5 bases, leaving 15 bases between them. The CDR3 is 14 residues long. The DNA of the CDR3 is TGTGCCAGCAGCCCCGGGGGCGAGCGGGAGACCCAGTACTTC. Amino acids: CASSPGGERETQYF.

The CDR3 nucleotides are TGCAGCGGCCGGACACTACTTCGAAGCACAGATACGCAGTATTTT. Translation: CSGRTLLRSTDTQYF. This rearrangement joins TRBV29-1 to TRBJ2-3, with D possibly TRBD1 on 5 matching bases. V was clipped by 7 bases and J by 0 bases, with 17 bases between them. The germline V gene has CDR1 SQVTM and CDR2 ANQGSEA. This CDR3 spans 15 amino acids.

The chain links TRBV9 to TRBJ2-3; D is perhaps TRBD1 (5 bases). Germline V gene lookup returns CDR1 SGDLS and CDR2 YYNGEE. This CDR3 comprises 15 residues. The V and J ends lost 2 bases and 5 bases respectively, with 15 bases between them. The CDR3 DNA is TGTGCCAGCAGCGTTTCAGGGCGGAGTGGAGATACGCAGTATTTT. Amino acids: CASSVSGRSGDTQYF.

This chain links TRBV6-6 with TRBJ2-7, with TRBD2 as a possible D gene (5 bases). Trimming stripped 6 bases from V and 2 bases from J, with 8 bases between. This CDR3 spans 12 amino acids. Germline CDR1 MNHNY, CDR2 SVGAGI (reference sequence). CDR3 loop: CASRQRTYEQYF. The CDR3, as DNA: TGTGCCAGCAGACAGCGGACCTACGAGCAGTACTTC.

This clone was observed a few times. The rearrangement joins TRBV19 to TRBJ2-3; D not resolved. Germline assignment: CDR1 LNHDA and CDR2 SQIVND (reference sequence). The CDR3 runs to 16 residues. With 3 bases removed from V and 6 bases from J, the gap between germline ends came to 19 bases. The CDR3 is CASSIGPWWSPDTQYF. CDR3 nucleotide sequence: TGTGCCAGTAGTATTGGACCCTGGTGGTCCCCGGATACGCAGTATTTT.

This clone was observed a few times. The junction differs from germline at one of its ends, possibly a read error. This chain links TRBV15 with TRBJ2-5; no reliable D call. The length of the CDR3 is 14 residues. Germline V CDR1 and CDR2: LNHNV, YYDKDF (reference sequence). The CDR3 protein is CATSRASYQETQYF. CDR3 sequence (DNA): TGTGCCACCAGTAGAGCCTCGTACCAAGAGACCCAGTACTTC.

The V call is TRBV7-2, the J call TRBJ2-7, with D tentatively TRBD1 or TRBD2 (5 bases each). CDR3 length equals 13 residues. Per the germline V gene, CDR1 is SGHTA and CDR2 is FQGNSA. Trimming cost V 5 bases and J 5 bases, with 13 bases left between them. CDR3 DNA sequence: TGTGCCAGCAGCCCGGGACCACAAAACGAGCAGTACGTC. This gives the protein CASSPGPQNEQYV.

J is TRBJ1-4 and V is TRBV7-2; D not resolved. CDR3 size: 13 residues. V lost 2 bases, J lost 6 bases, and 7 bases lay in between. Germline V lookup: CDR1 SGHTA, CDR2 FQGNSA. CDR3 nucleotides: TGTGCCAGCAGCTTACCGGCAGATGAAAAACTGTTTTTT. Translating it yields CASSLPADEKLFF.

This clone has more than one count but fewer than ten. The CDR3: CASTPRVGGDGYTF. In DNA form, the CDR3 reads TGTGCCAGCACCCCGCGAGTGGGAGGCGATGGCTACACCTTC. This rearrangement joins TRBV27 to TRBJ1-2; D call uncertain. CDR3 length: 14 residues. V dropped 7 bases and J dropped 6 bases, with 18 bases sitting between them. The V gene's germline CDR1 is MNHEY and CDR2 SMNVEV (reference sequence).

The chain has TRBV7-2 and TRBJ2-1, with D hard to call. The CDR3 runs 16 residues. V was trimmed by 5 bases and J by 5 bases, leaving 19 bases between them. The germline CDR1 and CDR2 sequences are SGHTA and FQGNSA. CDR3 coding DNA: TGTGCCAGCAGCCTCAGACACGAGATCTTAAACAATGAGCAGTTCTTC. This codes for CASSLRHEILNNEQFF.

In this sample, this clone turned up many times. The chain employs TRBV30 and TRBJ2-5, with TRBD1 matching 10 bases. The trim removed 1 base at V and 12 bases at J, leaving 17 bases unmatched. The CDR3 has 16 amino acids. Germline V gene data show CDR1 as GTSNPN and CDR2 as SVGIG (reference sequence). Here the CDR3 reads CAWSAQVPGQGSVEYF. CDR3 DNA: TGTGCCTGGAGTGCTCAGGTCCCGGGACAGGGGTCGGTGGAGTACTTC. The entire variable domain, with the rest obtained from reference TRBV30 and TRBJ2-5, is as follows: SQTIHQWPATLVQPVGSPLSLECTVEGTSNPNLYWYRQAAGRGLQLLFYSVGIGQISSEVPQNLSASRPQDRQFILSSKKLLLSDSGFYLCAWSAQVPGQGSVEYFGPGTRLLVL.